The 17 T cell receptor beta chains in this list originate from one sample, sequenced in a study of PD-1 blockade in classical Hodgkin lymphoma. The repertoire was sequenced with immunoSEQ multiplex PCR; TCRdb's copy has only in-frame clones and lacks some. The profile shows around 13,000 clones, 70% to 90% of them singletons. The patients all showed relapse after autologous stem cell transplantation, while their brentuximab vedotin exposure varied. The sample in question was peripheral blood mononuclear cells (PBMCs), obtained at baseline. Receptors originate from a human donor with classical Hodgkin lymphoma.

V usage is TRBV7-8 and J usage is TRBJ1-5; D is ambiguous. The CDR3 spans 16 residues. Between the trimmed V and J ends, which lost 3 bases and 0 bases, there was a span of 12 bases. Germline values: CDR1 SGHVS, CDR2 FQNEAQ. CDR3 in DNA: TGTGCCAGCAGCTTTGCCCTTCTTGATAGCAATCAGCCCCAGCATTTT. It encodes CASSFALLDSNQPQHF.

The chain is built from TRBV28 and TRBJ2-2, with 11 bases lining up with TRBD2. The V gene end was trimmed by 6 bases and the J gene end by 7 bases; junction bases not matched to a gene: 4. Germline assignment: CDR1 MDHEN and CDR2 SYDVKM. This CDR3 region has 14 residues. In nucleotides, the CDR3 is TGTGCCAGCAGCTCCGGGACTAGCGGCGGGGAGCTGTTTTTT. Amino acid sequence: CASSSGTSGGELFF.

The chain's CDR3 is CASQDGENYGYTF. The DNA for the CDR3 is TGTGCCAGCCAGGACGGAGAGAACTATGGCTACACCTTC. The rearrangement uses TRBV28 and TRBJ1-2, with unresolved D. CDR3 length equals 13 residues. Trimming pared 8 bases from V and 2 bases from J, leaving 12 bases between. From germline, CDR1 is MDHEN and CDR2 SYDVKM.

V is TRBV7-2 and J is TRBJ2-5, with unresolved D. The V and J ends lost 1 base and 0 bases respectively, with 12 bases between them. CDR1 and CDR2 from the germline V gene are SGHTA and FQGNSA. This CDR3 comprises 16 residues. In DNA form, the CDR3 reads TGTGCCAGCAGCTTAGGAGGCACCCTTTACCAAGAGACCCAGTACTTC. Encoded protein: CASSLGGTLYQETQYF.

The V gene is TRBV9, the J gene TRBJ2-7; 7 bases match TRBD2. CDR1 is SGDLS, CDR2 YYNGEE, per germline. CDR3 length equals 15 residues. J gave up 2 bases and V 0 bases, and 5 bases lay outside the gene matches. In nucleotides, the CDR3 is TGTGCCAGCAGCGTAGGGGCGGGAGCCACCTACGAGCAGTACTTC. It encodes CASSVGAGATYEQYF.

The chain is built from TRBV29-1 and TRBJ1-4; unclear D gene. Per the germline V gene, CDR1 is SQVTM and CDR2 is ANQGSEA. Trimming took off 7 bases at V and 7 bases at J, with 10 bases between the two ends. This CDR3 spans 11 amino acids. CDR3: CSGLRGEKLFF. In nucleotides, the CDR3 is TGCAGCGGGCTCCGGGGTGAAAAACTGTTTTTT.

The chain couples TRBV14 to TRBJ1-3, with 10 bases identical to TRBD1. J gave up 3 bases and V 2 bases, and 4 bases lay outside the gene matches. CDR1 is SGHDN and CDR2 is FVKESK in the germline V gene. The CDR3 runs to 16 residues. The CDR3 region is CASSQWDRGRGNTIYF. CDR3 nucleotide sequence: TGTGCCAGCAGCCAATGGGACAGGGGACGTGGAAACACCATATATTTT.

The chain recombines TRBV7-3 with TRBJ2-3; TRBD1 aligns across 8 bases. The CDR3 totals 15 residues. Germline lookup yields CDR1 SGHTA and CDR2 FQGTGA. Trimming removed 0 bases from V and 5 bases from J; junction bases left unmatched: 4. CDR3 amino acids: CASSLTRTGIDTQYF. As DNA, the CDR3 is TGTGCCAGCAGCTTAACCCGGACAGGGATAGATACGCAGTATTTT.

The chain carries TRBV7-9 and TRBJ2-3; TRBD2 matches 12 bases. CDR3 length: 16 amino acids. V was pared by 5 bases and J by 3 bases, with 6 bases of the junction left unmatched. Germline V gene sequence: CDR1 SEHNR, CDR2 FQNEAQ (reference sequence). The CDR3 DNA follows: TGTGCCAGCAGCCCCCTGACTAGCGGGAGAACAGATACGCAGTATTTT. It translates to CASSPLTSGRTDTQYF.

The chain uses TRBV4-1 and TRBJ1-2; possible D gene TRBD1, 5 bases. Germline V gene sequence: CDR1 MGHRA, CDR2 YSYEKL. Trimming cost V 3 bases and J 5 bases, with 10 bases left between them. The CDR3 totals 13 residues. The CDR3, as DNA: TGCGCCAGCAGCCACGACAGTGCGTATGGCTACACCTTC. Translation gives CASSHDSAYGYTF.

This rearrangement joins TRBV2 to TRBJ1-1, with TRBD1 as a possible D gene (5 bases). The CDR3 is 13 residues long. V shed 8 bases and J shed 7 bases, with 17 bases lying between them. The germline V gene has CDR1 SNHLY and CDR2 FYNNEI. Written as DNA, the CDR3 is TGTGCCAGCGGGCGGAGACAGTCGAATGAAGCTTTCTTT. It yields the protein CASGRRQSNEAFF.

The chain joins TRBV27 to TRBJ2-3; no clear D. Deletions cut 5 bases from V and 0 bases from J, with 15 bases between. From germline, CDR1 is MNHEY and CDR2 SMNVEV (reference sequence). This CDR3 has 16 residues. Here the CDR3 reads CASSPSSNPSTDTQYF. The DNA for the CDR3 is TGTGCCAGCAGTCCCTCGTCAAATCCTAGCACAGATACGCAGTATTTT.

The CDR3 DNA sequence: TGTGCCATCATGCGGACAGGGGGACTGGGAAATGAGCAGTTCTTC. Encoded protein: CAIMRTGGLGNEQFF. V is TRBV10-3 and J is TRBJ2-1; 10 bases agree with TRBD1. V gave up 7 bases and J gave up 7 bases; unmatched junction bases: 10. Germline V CDR1 and CDR2: ENHRY, SYGVKD. The CDR3 runs to 15 residues.

The rearrangement links TRBV7-3 to TRBJ2-1, with 14 bases identical to TRBD2. This CDR3 comprises 15 residues. Germline CDR1 and CDR2: SGHTA and FQGTGA. The V and J ends lost 5 bases and 4 bases, in that order; junction bases with no gene match: 1. The CDR3: CASSRTSGGYNEQFF. The CDR3 DNA is TGTGCCAGCAGCCGGACTAGCGGGGGGTACAATGAGCAGTTCTTC.

This chain links TRBV12-5 with TRBJ1-2; D possibly corresponds to TRBD1 (5 bases). This CDR3 is 16 amino acids long. Germline-derived CDR1 and CDR2 are LGHNT and FRNRAP. The V gene lost 0 bases and the J gene lost 4 bases, with 15 bases spanning the gap. The CDR3 here is CASGLVLFGGTYGYTF. CDR3 in DNA: TGTGCTAGTGGTTTGGTACTTTTCGGGGGGACCTATGGCTACACCTTC.

This clone occurred once. The chain uses TRBV4-1 and TRBJ2-3, with D unclear. CDR1 and CDR2 from the germline V gene are MGHRA and YSYEKL. The CDR3 covers 16 residues. Trimming pared 0 bases from V and 0 bases from J, leaving 10 bases between. CDR3 protein: CASSQDLGPSTDTQYF. CDR3 in DNA: TGCGCCAGCAGCCAAGATCTTGGACCTAGCACAGATACGCAGTATTTT.

The CDR3 coding sequence is TGTGCCAGCAGTGAAGACTACTCTGGAAACACCATATATTTT. Encoded protein: CASSEDYSGNTIYF. The chain has TRBV6-1 and TRBJ1-3; D gene uncertain. The CDR3 covers 14 residues. V was cut by 1 base and J by 0 bases, with 4 bases left in between. Germline CDR1 is MNHNS and CDR2 is SASEGT.